The clone carrying this TCR beta chain was found a few times. Antigen: not known. Two oligonucleotides, mixed equimolar, formed the beta constant-region primer covering TRBC1 and TRBC2. The ligated cDNA underwent four PCR rounds using SP2 and nested alpha and beta constant-region primers. One entry per CDR3 protein results from TCRdb running MiXCR on the UMI-ligation and nested PCR reads. The sample records under 150,000 distinct CDR3 sequences, 15% to 25% being singletons. CD4+ T cell IFNgamma after overnight CMV lysate exposure gave donor CMV status. Cells stained for CD3, CD4, CD8, CD45RA, CD27 and viability were sorted into four CD45RA/CD27 subsets. V lost 0 bases to trimming and J lost 3 bases, with 15 bases between them. The germline gives CDR1 DFQATT, CDR2 SNEGSKA (reference sequence). The CDR3 extends over 15 amino acids. The sample comes from a study of naive and memory T cell subsets. Study results and limitations: Expression changes during T cell differentiation may affect RNA-based TCR counts. Between naive and memory subsets, TCR abundance power law exponents differed. Naive repertoires, especially CD8, held a few larger clonotypes, possibly memory cells re-expressing CD45RA.

Input material: naive CD8+ T cells from blood. This TCR derives from a human donor in good health. This chain joins TRBV20-1 and TRBJ2-7; D is possibly TRBD2 (6 bases). CDR3 coding DNA: TGCAGTGCTAGAGATTTAGCGGAACCGATCTACGAGCAGTACTTC. This translates into CSARDLAEPIYEQYF.